This TCR beta chain was identified during a study of hypomethylating agent response in myelodysplastic syndrome. Assay used: immunoSEQ multiplex PCR; TCRdb lists only in-frame clones, some missing. The table includes more than 2,500 clones, approximately 82% detected once. This clone has just one count. The CDR3 sequence is 13 residues long. CDR1 and CDR2 from the germline V gene are MNHNY and SVGAGI (reference sequence). Trimming shortened V by 7 bases and J by 9 bases, and 16 bases separated the two germline ends. V usage is TRBV6-6 and J usage is TRBJ2-4; D is undetermined. This sequence originates from a human donor with myelodysplastic syndrome. Material: bone marrow, obtained before or after starting hypomethylating agent treatment for myelodysplastic syndrome (not recorded which). The CDR3 sequence is CASNGRQTAIQYF. The CDR3 DNA reads TGTGCCAGCAATGGCCGGCAGACGGCCATTCAGTACTTC.